Shown below are 6 T cell receptor beta chains from a single sample sequenced in a study of human T cells and chemical hapten exposure. TCRdb fed the RACE reads into MiXCR, producing one record per CDR3 protein. The profile covers around 380,000 distinct CDR3 sequences, with around 5.5% appearing a single time and roughly 8.2% taken by the ten largest. The time point was: pre-sensitization, week 0. The treatment is: therapeutic diphenylcyclopropenone sensitization with weekly scalp DPC. Here the sequenced sample was whole blood, taken in connection with sensitization to the hapten diphenylcyclopropenone (DPC). All receptors derive from a woman under 30 with alopecia areata. Some clones in this sample may be carry-over from other donors' samples.

This clonotype was recorded at least ten times. The CDR3 spells CASSLEFGRAPNTGELFF. CDR3 DNA: TGTGCCAGCAGCTTGGAGTTTGGCAGGGCCCCAAACACCGGGGAGCTGTTTTTT. This chain uses TRBV5-4 with TRBJ2-2, with D perhaps TRBD1 (5 bases). Germline V gene data show CDR1 as SGHNT and CDR2 as YYREEE (reference sequence). V was pared by 0 bases and J by 2 bases, with 17 bases between. This CDR3 spans 18 amino acids.

This clonotype was detected a few times. The junction differs from germline at one of its ends, possibly a read error. The V call is TRBV29-1, the J call TRBJ2-3; the match to TRBD1 covers 7 bases. Germline V gene data show CDR1 as SQVTM and CDR2 as ANQGSEA. CDR3 length equals 10 residues. The chain's CDR3 is CSVERGGQDF. The CDR3 DNA sequence: TGCAGCGTTGAAAGAGGTGGACAGGATTTT.

This clonotype has a count of ten or more. The chain's CDR3 is CASSLSGTVSVDTQYF. The CDR3 DNA reads TGTGCCAGCAGTTTGTCCGGGACAGTATCCGTAGATACGCAGTATTTT. The gene calls are TRBV28 and TRBJ2-3; 7 bases fit TRBD1. The CDR3 spans 16 residues. Germline V gives CDR1 MDHEN, CDR2 SYDVKM. V lost 3 bases, J lost 5 bases, and 11 bases stayed unmatched.

The gene calls are TRBV2 and TRBJ1-5, with 9 positions matching TRBD1. Germline V gene data show CDR1 as SNHLY and CDR2 as FYNNEI. V was clipped by 7 bases and J by 0 bases; unmatched bases: 13. This CDR3 region has 18 residues. The CDR3 DNA reads as TGTGCCAGCACCCTGAACCCGGGACAGGGTCATAGCAATCAGCCCCAGCATTTT. Translated: CASTLNPGQGHSNQPQHF.

The sample holds many counts of this clonotype. This chain uses TRBV20-1 with TRBJ1-1; 9 bases agree with TRBD1. The CDR3 consists of 14 residues. Trimming removed 6 bases from V and 4 bases from J; junction bases left unmatched: 9. Germline V gives CDR1 DFQATT, CDR2 SNEGSKA (reference sequence). Here the CDR3 reads CSAKGTGMVTEAFF. In DNA, the CDR3 is TGCAGTGCGAAAGGGACAGGGATGGTCACTGAAGCTTTCTTT.

This clonotype was picked up many times. CDR3 residues: CASSVGGVAAGNTIYF. CDR3 coding DNA: TGTGCCAGCAGCGTAGGAGGGGTCGCGGCTGGAAACACCATATATTTT. This chain links TRBV9 with TRBJ1-3; tentative D call: TRBD1 (5 bases). Trimming took off 0 bases at V and 2 bases at J, with 12 bases between the two ends. Looked up from germline, CDR1 is SGDLS and CDR2 is YYNGEE. This CDR3 has 16 amino acids.